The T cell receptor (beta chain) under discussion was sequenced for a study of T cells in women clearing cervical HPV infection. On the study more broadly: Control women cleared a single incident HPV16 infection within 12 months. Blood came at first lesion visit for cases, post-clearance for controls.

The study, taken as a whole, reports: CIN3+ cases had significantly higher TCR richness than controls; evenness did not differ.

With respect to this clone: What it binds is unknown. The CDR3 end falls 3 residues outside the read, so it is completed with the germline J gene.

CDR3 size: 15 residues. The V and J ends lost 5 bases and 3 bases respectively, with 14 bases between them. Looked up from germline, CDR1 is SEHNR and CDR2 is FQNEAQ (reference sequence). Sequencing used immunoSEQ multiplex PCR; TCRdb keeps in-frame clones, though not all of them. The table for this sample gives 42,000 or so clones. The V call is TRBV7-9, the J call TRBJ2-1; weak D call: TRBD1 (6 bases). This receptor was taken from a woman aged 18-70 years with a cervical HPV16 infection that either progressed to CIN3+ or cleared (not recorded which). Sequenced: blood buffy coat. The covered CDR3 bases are TGTGCCAGCAGCCCTGGGGACACTTACTACAATGAG. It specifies CASSPGDTYYNE. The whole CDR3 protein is CASSPGDTYYNEQFF.